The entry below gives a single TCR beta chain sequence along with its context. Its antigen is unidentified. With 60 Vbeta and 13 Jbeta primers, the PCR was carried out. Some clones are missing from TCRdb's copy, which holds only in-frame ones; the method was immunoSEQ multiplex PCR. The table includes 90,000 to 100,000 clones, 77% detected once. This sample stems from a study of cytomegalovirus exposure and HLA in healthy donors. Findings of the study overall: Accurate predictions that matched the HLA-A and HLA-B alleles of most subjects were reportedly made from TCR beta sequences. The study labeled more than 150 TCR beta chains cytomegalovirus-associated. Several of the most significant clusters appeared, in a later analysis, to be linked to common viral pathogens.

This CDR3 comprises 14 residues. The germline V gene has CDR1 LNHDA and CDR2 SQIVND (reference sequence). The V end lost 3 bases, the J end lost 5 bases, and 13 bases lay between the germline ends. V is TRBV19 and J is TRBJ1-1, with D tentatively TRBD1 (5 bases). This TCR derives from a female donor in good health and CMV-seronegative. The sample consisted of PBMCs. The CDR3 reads CASSIPGSVTEAFF. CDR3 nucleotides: TGTGCCAGTAGTATCCCAGGGTCCGTAACTGAAGCTTTCTTT.